Presented here are 13 T cell receptor beta chains from one specimen sequenced in a study of blood T cell repertoires in COVID-19. The table came from immunoSEQ multiplex PCR; TCRdb's copy has only in-frame clones and leaves some out. The sample has around 140,000 clones; 86% are singletons. The sequenced material came from peripheral blood. These receptors were collected from a woman aged 70-85 years with COVID-19, enrolled during active disease.

The table lists this clone with a count of one. V and J are TRBV7-9 and TRBJ2-7; D not resolved. Germline CDR1 is SEHNR and CDR2 is FQNEAQ (reference sequence). The length of the CDR3 is 12 residues. V was trimmed by 5 bases and J by 2 bases, leaving 7 bases between them. In DNA form, the CDR3 reads TGTGCCAGCAGCCGCGATGCCTACGAGCAGTACTTC. Translation: CASSRDAYEQYF.

The rearrangement uses TRBV4-2 and TRBJ1-3; D remains ambiguous. V dropped 0 bases and J dropped 1 base, with 13 bases sitting between them. Germline CDR1 LGHNA, CDR2 YNFKEQ. This CDR3 comprises 17 residues. CDR3 amino acids: CASSQEWAAISGNTIYF. CDR3 in DNA: TGTGCCAGCAGCCAAGAGTGGGCAGCAATTTCTGGAAACACCATATATTTT.

This chain uses TRBV28 with TRBJ1-1, with a weak D call TRBD1 (5 bases). The germline V gene encodes CDR1 MDHEN and CDR2 SYDVKM. Deletions cut 3 bases from V and 6 bases from J, with 11 bases between. The CDR3 contains 13 residues. CDR3 region: CASSLWGGAEAFF. The CDR3 nucleotides are TGTGCCAGCAGTTTGTGGGGAGGGGCTGAAGCTTTCTTT.

This chain links TRBV5-1 with TRBJ2-3; D gene unclear. The CDR3 covers 16 residues. V dropped 0 bases and J dropped 5 bases, with 16 bases sitting between them. Germline loops: CDR1 SGHRS, CDR2 YFSETQ. The CDR3 protein is CASSLGVSTNLDTQYF. CDR3 in DNA: TGCGCCAGCAGCTTGGGGGTTTCCACTAATCTAGATACGCAGTATTTT.

The chain employs TRBV5-1 and TRBJ1-1, with D uncertain. Looked up from germline, CDR1 is SGHRS and CDR2 is YFSETQ. This CDR3 is built from 13 residues. Trimming pared 1 base from V and 4 bases from J, leaving 8 bases between. Written as DNA, the CDR3 is TGCGCCAGCAGCTTGAAGAGTAGCACTGAAGCTTTCTTT. This codes for CASSLKSSTEAFF.

The CDR3 loop is CASGAGSGNTIYF. CDR3 DNA: TGTGCCAGCGGGGCAGGGTCTGGAAACACCATATATTTT. The chain couples TRBV6-5 to TRBJ1-3, with a possible D match to TRBD1 (5 bases). This CDR3 is built from 13 residues. The germline gives CDR1 MNHEY, CDR2 SVGAGI. Trimming took 8 bases from V and 1 from J, leaving 9 bases between them.

V gene TRBV6-6 combines with J gene TRBJ1-4; no clear D. Trimming took 9 bases from V and 6 from J, leaving 14 bases between them. This CDR3 contains 13 residues. The germline gives CDR1 MNHNY, CDR2 SVGAGI (reference sequence). The chain's CDR3 is CASTVVEYEKLFF. The CDR3 DNA is TGTGCCAGTACGGTTGTGGAGTATGAAAAACTGTTTTTT.

V and J are TRBV23-1 and TRBJ2-2, with TRBD2 matching over 13 bases. TRBV23-1 counts as an open reading frame of uncertain function. V shed 3 bases and J 6 bases; nucleotides not matched to a gene: 10. This CDR3 is built from 18 residues. CDR3 in DNA: TGCGCCAGCAGTCAGCCCGGTTTACTAGCGGGGGGGCCCGGGGAGCTGTTTTTT. Protein sequence: CASSQPGLLAGGPGELFF.

This clone was seen once. The chain combines TRBV28 with TRBJ1-2; 7 bases map to TRBD1. The CDR3 totals 12 residues. Germline V gene sequence: CDR1 MDHEN, CDR2 SYDVKM. Trimming at V came to 5 bases and at J to 5 bases, leaving 2 bases not matched to a gene. CDR3 DNA: TGTGCCAGCAGTCCACAGGGGTATGGCTACACCTTC. Residues: CASSPQGYGYTF.

The CDR3 loop reads CASSVYRGENEQFF. For the CDR3, the DNA is TGTGCCAGCAGTGTTTACAGGGGAGAGAATGAGCAGTTCTTC. The genes are TRBV25-1 and TRBJ2-1, with TRBD1 identical over 7 bases. CDR1 is MGHDK, CDR2 SYGVNS, per germline. Trimming cost V 4 bases and J 7 bases; bases outside gene matches: 7. CDR3 size: 14 residues.

In its sample, this clone ranks as medium-sized. The junction and the germline gene differ at one end; a read error may be behind it. Other DNA variants within this sample encode the same CDR3. The chain recombines TRBV29-1 with TRBJ2-5, with 8 bases lining up with TRBD2. The germline V gene has CDR1 SQVTM and CDR2 ANQGSEA. CDR3 size: 14 residues. The CDR3: CRVGGPGGGETQYF. In nucleotides, the CDR3 is TGCCGCGTTGGGGGACCGGGGGGGGGAGAGACCCAGTACTTC.

This chain links TRBV4-2 with TRBJ1-2; the D is unclear. This CDR3 contains 15 residues. Germline V gives CDR1 LGHNA, CDR2 YNFKEQ. Between the trimmed V and J ends, which lost 4 bases and 8 bases, there was a span of 20 bases. The CDR3 here is CASSRTEGEMRGYTF. The CDR3 DNA sequence: TGTGCCAGCAGCCGGACGGAGGGTGAAATGAGGGGCTACACCTTC.

This rearrangement joins TRBV28 to TRBJ1-3, with a tentative D call TRBD1 (5 bases). CDR1 and CDR2 (germline): MDHEN, SYDVKM. The CDR3 is 16 amino acids. V gave up 1 base and J gave up 0 bases, with 10 bases separating them. CDR3: CASSLFGGGSGNTIYF. CDR3 DNA sequence: TGTGCCAGCAGTTTATTTGGGGGGGGCTCTGGAAACACCATATATTTT.